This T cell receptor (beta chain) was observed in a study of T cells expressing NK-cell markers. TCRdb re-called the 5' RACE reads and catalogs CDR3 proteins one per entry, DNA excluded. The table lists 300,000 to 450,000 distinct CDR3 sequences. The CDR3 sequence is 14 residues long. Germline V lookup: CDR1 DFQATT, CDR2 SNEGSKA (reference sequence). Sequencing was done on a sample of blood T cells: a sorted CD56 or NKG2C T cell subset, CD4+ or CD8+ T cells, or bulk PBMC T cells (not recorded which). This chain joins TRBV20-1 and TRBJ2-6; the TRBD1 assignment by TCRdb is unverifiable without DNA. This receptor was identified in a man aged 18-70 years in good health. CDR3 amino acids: CSTTGGIGANVLTF.